The subject of this entry is one T cell receptor beta chain. Its cognate antigen is unknown. The data belong to a study of brain T cells in children with intractable seizures. The table came from immunoSEQ multiplex PCR; TCRdb's copy has only in-frame clones and leaves some out. Seen here are 70,000 to 85,000 clones, about 90% observed once, and the top ten hold approximately 25%. The CDR3 runs 14 residues. Trimming pared 3 bases from V and 6 bases from J, leaving 14 bases between. Germline-derived CDR1 and CDR2 are SEHNR and FQNEAQ (reference sequence). Only cases whose brain tissue showed the highest T cell transcript signatures were sequenced. General study results and limits: Clones missing pre-surgery may reflect undersampling of that blood sample. Patients' HCMV serostatus was unknown; virus specificity rests on CDR3 similarity alone.

Sequenced material: peripheral blood, taken at surgery. The V and J genes are TRBV7-9 and TRBJ1-1, with D hard to call. The clonotype was recovered from a girl aged 2-10 years with Rasmussen encephalitis and intractable seizures. The CDR3 sequence is CASSFEAKGAEAFF. CDR3 bases: TGTGCCAGCAGCTTTGAAGCAAAGGGAGCTGAAGCTTTCTTT.